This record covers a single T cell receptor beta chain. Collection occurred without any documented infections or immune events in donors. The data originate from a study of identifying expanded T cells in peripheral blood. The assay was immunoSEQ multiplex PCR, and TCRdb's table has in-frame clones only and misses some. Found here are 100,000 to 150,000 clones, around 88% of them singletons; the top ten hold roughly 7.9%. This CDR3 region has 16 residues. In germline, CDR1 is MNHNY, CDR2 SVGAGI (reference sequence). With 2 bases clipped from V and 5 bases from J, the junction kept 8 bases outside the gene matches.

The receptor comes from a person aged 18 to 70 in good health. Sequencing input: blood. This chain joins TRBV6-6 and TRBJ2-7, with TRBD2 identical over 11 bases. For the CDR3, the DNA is TGTGCCAGCAGTTACGGGCTAGCGGGAGGTCTGAACGAGCAGTACTTC. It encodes CASSYGLAGGLNEQYF.